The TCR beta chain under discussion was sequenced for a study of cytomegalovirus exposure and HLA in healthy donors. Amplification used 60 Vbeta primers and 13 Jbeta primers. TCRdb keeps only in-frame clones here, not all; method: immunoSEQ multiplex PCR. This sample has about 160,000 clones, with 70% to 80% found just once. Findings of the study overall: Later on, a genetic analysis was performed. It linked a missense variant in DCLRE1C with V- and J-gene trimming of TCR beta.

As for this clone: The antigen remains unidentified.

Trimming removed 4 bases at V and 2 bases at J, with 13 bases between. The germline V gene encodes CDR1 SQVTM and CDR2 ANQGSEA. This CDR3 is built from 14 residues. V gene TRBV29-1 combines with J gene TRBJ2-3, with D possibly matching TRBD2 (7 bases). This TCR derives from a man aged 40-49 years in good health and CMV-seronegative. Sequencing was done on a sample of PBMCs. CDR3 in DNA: TGCAGCGTTGCTAACAGGGACTACACAGATACGCAGTATTTT. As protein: CSVANRDYTDTQYF.